The source of this T cell receptor beta chain is a study of cytomegalovirus exposure and HLA in healthy donors. Study findings and constraints: Subsequent analysis revealed that first-cohort TCR clusters tended to co-occur in the 90 to 150 validation repertoires. As confirmed in vitro, three CMV-associated chains were specific for CMV antigens. Investigators reported more than 150 TCR beta chains as tied to cytomegalovirus.

Comments on this clone: Its antigen is not known.

Trimming left V 0 bases short and J 2 bases short, with 11 bases between. The CDR3 length is 15 residues. Germline-derived CDR1 and CDR2 are SGDLS and YYNGEE. Libraries were prepared by immunoSEQ multiplex PCR; TCRdb keeps only in-frame clonotypes and omits some of them. The data contain roughly 220,000 clones, roughly 83% of them seen just once; the ten biggest clones take up more than 13%. This clonotype originated in a woman aged 25 to 39 in good health and CMV-seropositive. The rearrangement uses TRBV9 and TRBJ1-2; D is ambiguous. The sequencing input was PBMCs. The CDR3 DNA sequence: TGTGCCAGCAGCGTAGGGGTGGCATGGAACTATGGCTACACCTTC. This gives the protein CASSVGVAWNYGYTF.